This record concerns one TCR beta chain sequence. Its antigen is unidentified. The naive CD8 subset, CD45RO-negative cells positively selected for CCR7, excluded terminally differentiated effector memory CD45RA+ cells. Healthy HIV-negative adults without recent acute infections or vaccinations served as donors. There were only Caucasian adults among the donors, and all lived in Nashville, Tennessee. The data originate from a study of shared clonotypes between healthy human individuals. Notes on the study in general: A generally larger estimated richness was seen in naive subsets than in memory subsets.

The germline gives CDR1 MNHEY, CDR2 SMNVEV (reference sequence). This CDR3 spans 14 amino acids. V dropped 3 bases and J dropped 0 bases, with 5 bases sitting between them. Replicate PCRs for sorted subsets used approximately 190 ng DNA; this equaled around 29,000 T cell genomes. Here immunoSEQ multiplex PCR was the method, and the copy in TCRdb shows in-frame clones only, minus some. The profile shows roughly 2,000,000 clones, roughly 94% of them singletons. The specimen sequenced was naive CD8+ T cells sorted from blood. This TCR came from a man younger than 35 in good health. The V and J genes are TRBV27 and TRBJ1-4; no definite D call. The CDR3 is CASSFESTNEKLFF. In DNA, the CDR3 is TGTGCCAGCAGTTTTGAATCAACTAATGAAAAACTGTTTTTT.